These 26 T cell receptor beta chains originate from one sample sequenced in a study of PD-1 blockade in mismatch repair-deficient tumors. This table comes from immunoSEQ multiplex PCR, and its TCRdb copy is limited to in-frame clones, with some not included. Of tens of thousands of clones listed, 81% are singletons. The sequenced sample was peripheral blood, obtained 12 weeks after starting pembrolizumab. Receptor source: an adult with mismatch repair-deficient cancer.

The V and J genes are TRBV6-4 and TRBJ2-3; the D gene is possibly TRBD1 (5 bases). V was cut by 4 bases and J by 2 bases, with 10 bases left in between. The germline V gene encodes CDR1 MRHNA and CDR2 SNTAGT. This CDR3 has 14 amino acids. The CDR3 reads CASSADKPTDTQYF. CDR3 DNA sequence: TGTGCCAGCAGTGCGGACAAGCCCACAGATACGCAGTATTTT.

This clone appeared once. This chain links TRBV6-4 with TRBJ2-4; tentative D call: TRBD1 (6 bases). Between the trimmed V and J ends, which lost 2 bases and 9 bases, there was a span of 17 bases. Germline-derived CDR1 and CDR2 are MRHNA and SNTAGT. The CDR3 sequence is 15 residues long. CDR3 sequence (DNA): TGTGCCAGCAGTGACACACCTAAATCAGGGGCCATTCAGTACTTC. This translates into CASSDTPKSGAIQYF.

This clone is a singleton in its sample. The chain has TRBV6-1 and TRBJ2-7, with D unclear. Trimming took 8 bases from V and 3 from J, leaving 20 bases between them. CDR1 is MNHNS and CDR2 is SASEGT in the germline V gene. CDR3 size: 15 residues. The CDR3 spells CASPSPQPGDYEQYF. The CDR3 DNA sequence: TGTGCCAGCCCTTCACCCCAGCCAGGAGACTACGAGCAGTACTTC.

This sequence joins TRBV10-3 and TRBJ1-1; 7 bases agree with TRBD1. The junction had 11 bases not matched to a gene; V was cut back by 10 bases and J by 0 bases. The CDR3 extends over 15 amino acids. The germline V gene has CDR1 ENHRY and CDR2 SYGVKD. CDR3 bases: TGTGCCACGCTCCGACAGGGCGAAATGAACACTGAAGCTTTCTTT. Its protein is CATLRQGEMNTEAFF.

In this sample, this clone turned up once. V usage is TRBV27 and J usage is TRBJ1-2, with D unclear. The V gene lost 5 bases and the J gene lost 2 bases, with 27 bases spanning the gap. The CDR3 consists of 19 residues. From germline, CDR1 is MNHEY and CDR2 SMNVEV (reference sequence). CDR3 sequence (DNA): TGTGCCAGCAGTCACTCGCCGGGCTCTCGGCCCCGAGGGAACTATGGCTACACCTTC. This gives the protein CASSHSPGSRPRGNYGYTF.

CDR3 protein: CASTDRARNTEAFF. DNA of the CDR3: TGTGCCAGCACTGACAGGGCGAGAAACACTGAAGCTTTCTTT. V is TRBV6-1 and J is TRBJ1-1, with 7 bases fitting TRBD1. CDR1 is MNHNS, CDR2 SASEGT, per germline. The CDR3 sequence is 14 residues long. V dropped 7 bases and J dropped 2; count of bases not matched to a gene: 7.

The V and J genes are TRBV19 and TRBJ2-7; a possible D gene is TRBD1 (5 bases). There are 14 residues in the CDR3. Trimming removed 2 bases at V and 7 bases at J, with 15 bases between. Germline lookup yields CDR1 LNHDA and CDR2 SQIVND (reference sequence). The CDR3, as DNA: TGTGCCAGTAGTATAACCGTGGACAAGGGGGAGCAGTACTTC. It specifies CASSITVDKGEQYF.

The gene calls are TRBV5-1 and TRBJ2-2, with TRBD2 matching over 10 bases. In germline, CDR1 is SGHRS, CDR2 YFSETQ. The CDR3 has 16 residues. The trim removed 2 bases at V and 6 bases at J, leaving 7 bases unmatched. The CDR3 nucleotides are TGCGCCAGCAGCTTTCTATCAGCGGGAGGGCCCGGGGAGCTGTTTTTT. It yields the protein CASSFLSAGGPGELFF.

The chain has TRBV2 and TRBJ1-2; perhaps TRBD1 as D (5 bases). Germline assignment: CDR1 SNHLY and CDR2 FYNNEI. The CDR3 totals 12 residues. V dropped 4 bases and J dropped 8 bases, with 11 bases sitting between them. CDR3 region: CASSGGGEGYTF. The CDR3 DNA reads as TGTGCCAGCAGTGGGGGGGGAGAGGGCTACACCTTC.

This clone appeared a few times. The gene calls are TRBV27 and TRBJ2-1; TRBD2 matches 11 bases. The V and J ends lost 6 bases and 0 bases, in that order; junction bases with no gene match: 4. The length of the CDR3 is 16 residues. CDR1 and CDR2 from the germline V gene are MNHEY and SMNVEV (reference sequence). Here the CDR3 DNA reads TGTGCCAGCAGCCATAGCGGGAGGGGCTCCTACAATGAGCAGTTCTTC. This codes for CASSHSGRGSYNEQFF.

The rearrangement links TRBV6-5 to TRBJ1-3, with D tentatively TRBD1 (5 bases). The germline V gene encodes CDR1 MNHEY and CDR2 SVGAGI. Trimming cost V 7 bases and J 3 bases, with 10 bases left between them. The CDR3 spans 13 residues. The CDR3 protein is CASTRDVGNTIYF. CDR3 in DNA: TGTGCCAGCACCAGGGACGTTGGAAACACCATATATTTT.

This clone was observed a handful of times. V gene TRBV18 combines with J gene TRBJ1-5, with 10 nucleotides matching TRBD1. The CDR3 length is 14 residues. Trimming took 4 bases from V and 6 from J; bases not matched to a gene: 3. Per the germline V gene, CDR1 is KGHSH and CDR2 is LQKENI. The CDR3 loop reads CASSQGQGGQPQHF. CDR3 coding DNA: TGTGCCAGCTCACAAGGACAGGGGGGTCAGCCCCAGCATTTT.

The chain carries TRBV11-1 and TRBJ1-1; 9 bases align to TRBD1. Germline trimming cut 5 bases from V and 0 bases from J; bases unmatched to any gene: 1. This CDR3 comprises 14 residues. Germline CDR1 and CDR2: SGHAT and FQDESV (reference sequence). The CDR3 DNA follows: TGTGCCAGCAGCCGGGACAGGGTGAACACTGAAGCTTTCTTT. It encodes CASSRDRVNTEAFF. Variable domain in full (rest from reference TRBV11-1 and TRBJ1-1): EAEVAQSPRYKITEKSQAVAFWCDPISGHATLYWYRQILGQGPELLVQFQDESVVDDSQLPKDRFSAERLKGVDSTLKIQPAELGDSAMYLCASSRDRVNTEAFFGQGTRLTVV.

This clone occurred a few times. The chain combines TRBV5-4 with TRBJ2-3; 8 bases map to TRBD1. The CDR3 has 15 residues. CDR1 SGHNT and CDR2 YYREEE come from the germline V gene (reference sequence). V was clipped by 0 bases and J by 2 bases; unmatched bases: 2. The CDR3 nucleotides are TGTGCCAGCAGCTTGGCGGGACAGGCCACAGATACGCAGTATTTT. As protein: CASSLAGQATDTQYF.

The chain is built from TRBV18 and TRBJ2-1; D is perhaps TRBD2 (6 bases). Per germline, CDR1 KGHSH and CDR2 LQKENI. This CDR3 is 13 amino acids long. Trimming cost V 8 bases and J 7 bases, with 15 bases left between them. CDR3 coding DNA: TGTGCCAGCGTCCGGGAGCCAAGGAATGAGCAGTTCTTC. This sequence encodes CASVREPRNEQFF.

J is TRBJ1-1 and V is TRBV19; 7 nucleotides line up with TRBD1. Germline CDR1 and CDR2: LNHDA and SQIVND (reference sequence). This CDR3 region has 15 residues. V lost 5 bases and J lost 4; bases outside the gene matches: 10. The CDR3 DNA sequence: TGTGCCAGTAGTCCACGACAGGGCGGTGGCACTGAAGCTTTCTTT. Protein sequence: CASSPRQGGGTEAFF.

V is TRBV13 and J is TRBJ1-1, with unresolved D. Trimming removed 0 bases from V and 11 bases from J, with 10 bases in between. Per the germline V gene, CDR1 is PRHDT and CDR2 is FYEKMQ (reference sequence). The CDR3 length is 12 residues. CDR3 in DNA: TGTGCCAGCAGCTTAGGTACCCTCGAGGCTTTCTTT. Amino acid sequence: CASSLGTLEAFF.

As DNA, the CDR3 is TGTGCCAGCAGCTTAAGCACCAGCGGGAGAGTTACCCAGTTCTTC. This codes for CASSLSTSGRVTQFF. The chain recombines TRBV11-3 with TRBJ2-1; 8 bases agree with TRBD2. The length of the CDR3 is 15 residues. Losses at the gene ends were 2 bases for V and 13 bases for J; bases not matched to a gene: 13. The germline gives CDR1 SGHNT, CDR2 YENEEA.

This clone is a singleton in its sample. The chain links TRBV5-8 to TRBJ2-1; 9 positions match TRBD2. V shed 4 bases and J 9 bases; nucleotides not matched to a gene: 14. The V gene's germline CDR1 is SGHTS and CDR2 YDEGEE. The CDR3 length is 16 residues. This CDR3 reads CASSRDSGSVKVEQFF. The CDR3 DNA reads TGTGCCAGCAGCCGGGATAGCGGGAGTGTAAAGGTTGAGCAGTTCTTC.

The chain joins TRBV6-5 to TRBJ2-1, with 10 bases lining up with TRBD2. CDR3 length: 15 amino acids. Germline V lookup: CDR1 MNHEY, CDR2 SVGAGI. With V trimmed by 1 base and J by 8 bases, 5 bases remained unmatched. The CDR3 loop is CASSYWRLAGHEQFF. The CDR3 nucleotides are TGTGCCAGCAGTTACTGGCGACTAGCGGGTCATGAGCAGTTCTTC.

The chain carries TRBV6-6 and TRBJ2-3; D gene uncertain. This CDR3 contains 16 residues. V lost 5 bases and J lost 1, with 16 bases in between. Germline CDR1 reads MNHNY; CDR2 reads SVGAGI (reference sequence). This CDR3 reads CASSPGPHDGTDTQYF. The CDR3, as DNA: TGTGCCAGCAGTCCCGGGCCGCACGACGGCACAGATACGCAGTATTTT.

DNA of the CDR3: TGTGCCTGGAGTGGCAATCGCGGAGGAAGCTCCTACAATGAGCAGTTCTTC. The encoded protein is CAWSGNRGGSSYNEQFF. J is TRBJ2-1 and V is TRBV30; D might be TRBD2 (5 bases). The germline CDR1 and CDR2 sequences are GTSNPN and SVGIG (reference sequence). Trimming removed 1 base from V and 0 bases from J, with 16 bases in between. The CDR3 is 17 amino acids.

V gene TRBV19 combines with J gene TRBJ2-7, with 9 nucleotides matching TRBD2. This CDR3 comprises 16 residues. With 1 base clipped from V and 4 bases from J, the junction kept 8 bases outside the gene matches. From germline, CDR1 is LNHDA and CDR2 SQIVND (reference sequence). The CDR3 region is CASSIVWASGTYEQYF. CDR3 bases: TGTGCCAGTAGTATAGTGTGGGCTAGCGGGACGTACGAGCAGTACTTC.

The chain employs TRBV29-1 and TRBJ2-7; D perhaps matches TRBD2 (5 bases). This CDR3 spans 11 amino acids. Germline V CDR1 and CDR2: SQVTM, ANQGSEA. V lost 1 base, J lost 6 bases, and 7 bases lay in between. The CDR3 spells CSVEARGEQYF. CDR3 bases: TGCAGCGTTGAAGCCCGGGGCGAGCAGTACTTC.

V and J are TRBV6-5 and TRBJ2-7; 7 bases line up with TRBD1. CDR3 length: 14 residues. The J segment lost 1 base and the V segment lost 5 bases, leaving 5 bases of the junction unmatched. From germline, CDR1 is MNHEY and CDR2 SVGAGI. CDR3 sequence: CASSAGTASYEQYF. DNA of the CDR3: TGTGCCAGCAGTGCCGGGACAGCATCCTACGAGCAGTACTTC.

This clone showed up just once. CDR3 in amino acids: CASSPSPDSFREQFF. The CDR3 DNA is TGTGCCAGTAGTCCCTCCCCTGACTCCTTTCGGGAGCAGTTCTTC. V gene TRBV19 combines with J gene TRBJ2-1; no firm D call. The CDR3 is 15 amino acids. Trimming pared 5 bases from V and 10 bases from J, leaving 21 bases between. CDR1 LNHDA and CDR2 SQIVND come from the germline V gene (reference sequence).